What follows are 22 T cell receptor beta chains derived from one specimen sequenced in a study of cytotoxic CD8 clonotypes in ibrutinib-treated CLL. Profiled with immunoSEQ multiplex PCR; TCRdb holds only in-frame clones, not every one. The table includes about 15,000 clones, about 55% detected once. Sequenced here: PBMCs, sampled at a roughly 24-month disease-progression time point, from a patient treated with ibrutinib. The receptors come from a human donor with chronic lymphocytic leukemia.

The chain uses TRBV11-3 and TRBJ2-2; 9 bases fit TRBD1. V shed 4 bases, J shed 4 bases, and the junction held 4 bases outside the gene matches. There are 15 residues in the CDR3. Per germline, CDR1 SGHNT and CDR2 YENEEA. Here the CDR3 DNA reads TGTGCCAGCAGCTCTACAGGGGGCATCACCGGGGAGCTGTTTTTT. It is translated as CASSSTGGITGELFF.

This chain connects TRBV5-1 to TRBJ1-2; possible D gene TRBD1, 6 bases. The germline CDR1 and CDR2 sequences are SGHRS and YFSETQ. The CDR3 sequence is 15 residues long. V lost 0 bases and J lost 4, with 13 bases in between. This CDR3 reads CASSLEVGGTYGYTF. The DNA for the CDR3 is TGCGCCAGCAGCTTGGAGGTAGGGGGAACCTATGGCTACACCTTC.

The count of this clone is one. This chain joins TRBV27 and TRBJ1-2, with 9 positions matching TRBD1. The CDR3 loop spans 16 amino acids. The junction had 10 bases not matched to a gene; V was cut back by 5 bases and J by 3 bases. The germline gives CDR1 MNHEY, CDR2 SMNVEV (reference sequence). Here the CDR3 DNA reads TGTGCCAGCAGTCCCCTTATACAGGGGGCATACTATGGCTACACCTTC. Translation: CASSPLIQGAYYGYTF.

The chain couples TRBV2 to TRBJ1-1; no reliable D call. The CDR3 has 14 residues. The germline V gene encodes CDR1 SNHLY and CDR2 FYNNEI. V shed 4 bases and J shed 1 base, with 10 bases lying between them. CDR3 region: CASSGAGGNTEAFF. The CDR3 nucleotides read TGTGCCAGCAGTGGGGCCGGCGGGAACACTGAAGCTTTCTTT.

This clone has more than one count but fewer than ten. The genes are TRBV7-2 and TRBJ1-2, with TRBD1 identical over 8 bases. CDR3 size: 14 residues. Trimming removed 3 bases from V and 2 bases from J; junction bases left unmatched: 2. Germline V gene sequence: CDR1 SGHTA, CDR2 FQGNSA. The CDR3 DNA is TGTGCCAGCAGCTTGACAGGGGCCAACTATGGCTACACCTTC. Protein product: CASSLTGANYGYTF. Complete variable domain (other parts from reference TRBV7-2 and TRBJ1-2): GAGVSQSPSNKVTEKGKDVELRCDPISGHTALYWYRQSLGQGLEFLIYFQGNSAPDKSGLPSDRFSAERTGGSVSTLTIQRTQQEDSAVYLCASSLTGANYGYTFGSGTRLTVV.

The genes are TRBV9 and TRBJ1-1, with D possibly matching TRBD1 (6 bases). V lost 5 bases and J 11 bases, leaving 16 bases between the germline ends. Germline CDR1 reads SGDLS; CDR2 reads YYNGEE. The CDR3 is made up of 12 amino acids. DNA for the CDR3: TGTGCCAGCAGGGGCCCCACAGGGATGGCTTTCTTT. Translation gives CASRGPTGMAFF.

The V gene is TRBV7-9, the J gene TRBJ1-6; D unclear. Germline V CDR1 and CDR2: SEHNR, FQNEAQ (reference sequence). Trimming shortened V by 5 bases and J by 7 bases, and 3 bases separated the two germline ends. This CDR3 has 11 residues. The CDR3 coding sequence is TGTGCCAGCAGCACAAATTCACCCCTCCACTTT. This encodes CASSTNSPLHF.

A few counts support this clone. V and J are TRBV4-1 and TRBJ1-3; no definite D call. In germline, CDR1 is MGHRA, CDR2 YSYEKL. This CDR3 has 12 residues. Trimming took 1 base from V and 4 from J, leaving 2 bases between them. CDR3 region: CASSQGGNTIYF. The CDR3 nucleotides are TGCGCCAGCAGCCAAGGAGGAAACACCATATATTTT.

This clone showed up just once. The chain has TRBV7-9 and TRBJ1-1, with 8 bases matching TRBD1. The ends lost 5 bases at V and 4 bases at J; junction bases unmatched: 9. Looked up from germline, CDR1 is SEHNR and CDR2 is FQNEAQ (reference sequence). There are 15 residues in the CDR3. CDR3 in DNA: TGTGCCAGCAGCCCGAGACAGGGGTGGGGCACTGAAGCTTTCTTT. Its translation: CASSPRQGWGTEAFF.

The chain recombines TRBV11-2 with TRBJ1-4; no firm D call. The CDR3 extends over 15 amino acids. Germline V CDR1 and CDR2: SGHAT, FQNNGV. Trimming pared 1 base from V and 0 bases from J, leaving 6 bases between. This chain's CDR3 is CASSLVRATNEKLFF. The CDR3 DNA sequence: TGTGCCAGCAGCTTAGTGCGAGCAACTAATGAAAAACTGTTTTTT.

This clone was seen at least ten times. The chain uses TRBV4-1 and TRBJ2-2, with a weak D call TRBD1 (5 bases). This CDR3 spans 16 amino acids. CDR1 MGHRA and CDR2 YSYEKL come from the germline V gene. V was pared by 1 base and J by 4 bases, with 13 bases between. The CDR3 protein is CASSQGGRVSTGELFF. As DNA, the CDR3 is TGCGCCAGCAGCCAAGGGGGCAGGGTTTCCACCGGGGAGCTGTTTTTT.

The gene calls are TRBV12-5 and TRBJ1-2; possible D gene TRBD1, 6 bases. Per germline, CDR1 LGHNT and CDR2 FRNRAP. The CDR3 is 14 residues long. Trimming left V 6 bases short and J 7 bases short, with 18 bases between. CDR3 loop: CASGVGQTGGGYTF. CDR3 nucleotide sequence: TGTGCTAGTGGAGTTGGACAGACTGGGGGTGGCTACACCTTC.

The CDR3 spells CASTIDRDSDYGYTF. CDR3 nucleotides: TGTGCCAGTACCATTGACAGGGATTCGGACTATGGCTACACCTTC. The gene calls are TRBV19 and TRBJ1-2; TRBD1 aligns across 7 bases. This CDR3 is 15 amino acids long. The V and J ends lost 7 bases and 3 bases, in that order; junction bases with no gene match: 11. Germline V lookup: CDR1 LNHDA, CDR2 SQIVND (reference sequence).

This clone was observed once. The chain couples TRBV6-1 to TRBJ1-3; possibly TRBD1 for D (6 bases). This CDR3 is 16 amino acids long. Germline V CDR1 and CDR2: MNHNS, SASEGT. V was clipped by 3 bases and J by 0 bases, with 12 bases between them. The CDR3 nucleotides read TGTGCCAGCAGTGATCTTAACAGGGTCTCTGGAAACACCATATATTTT. This sequence encodes CASSDLNRVSGNTIYF.

The rearrangement joins TRBV19 to TRBJ1-1; a weak D match, TRBD1 (6 bases). Looked up from germline, CDR1 is LNHDA and CDR2 is SQIVND (reference sequence). The CDR3 sequence is 13 residues long. The V end was cut by 5 bases, the J end by 1 base, with 8 bases between. CDR3 in amino acids: CASSFRGNTEAFF. The CDR3 DNA sequence: TGTGCCAGTAGTTTCAGGGGGAACACTGAAGCTTTCTTT.

The V gene is TRBV19, the J gene TRBJ2-7; 8 nucleotides agree with TRBD1. Germline CDR1 reads LNHDA; CDR2 reads SQIVND (reference sequence). J gave up 0 bases and V 6 bases, and 4 bases lay outside the gene matches. The CDR3 is made up of 14 amino acids. CDR3 DNA sequence: TGTGCCAGTAGCCACAGGGGGTACTCCTACGAGCAGTACTTC. The encoded protein is CASSHRGYSYEQYF.

The chain links TRBV5-6 to TRBJ1-2; D gene uncertain. CDR1 is SGHDT and CDR2 is YYEEEE in the germline V gene. CDR3 size: 12 residues. V lost 2 bases and J lost 7, with 9 bases in between. In nucleotides, the CDR3 is TGTGCCAGCAGCTTAGACGATTCTGGCTACACCTTC. Residues: CASSLDDSGYTF.

The table lists this clone with a count of one. The rearrangement joins TRBV6-6 to TRBJ1-1; 8 positions agree with TRBD1. The ends lost 6 bases at V and 0 bases at J; junction bases unmatched: 3. Germline lookup yields CDR1 MNHNY and CDR2 SVGAGI (reference sequence). The CDR3 runs to 14 residues. In DNA form, the CDR3 reads TGTGCCAGCAGCCGGACAGGGATGAACACTGAAGCTTTCTTT. It is translated as CASSRTGMNTEAFF.

The chain has TRBV15 and TRBJ2-1; 8 bases match TRBD2. Germline CDR1 is LNHNV and CDR2 is YYDKDF (reference sequence). V shed 0 bases and J 7 bases; nucleotides not matched to a gene: 11. The CDR3 extends over 17 amino acids. The CDR3: CATSRDYPAGAQNEQFF. The CDR3 region has the DNA TGTGCCACCAGCAGAGATTACCCAGCGGGGGCTCAGAATGAGCAGTTCTTC.

This chain joins TRBV19 and TRBJ1-1, with D uncertain. Germline CDR1 is LNHDA and CDR2 is SQIVND (reference sequence). V was cut by 5 bases and J by 1 base, with 11 bases left in between. The CDR3 totals 14 residues. CDR3: CASSSIQSNTEAFF. The CDR3 nucleotides are TGTGCCAGTAGTTCCATACAGTCGAACACTGAAGCTTTCTTT.

This clone was seen a few times. The chain uses TRBV10-3 and TRBJ1-1; 7 bases align to TRBD1. J gave up 0 bases and V 7 bases, and 8 bases lay outside the gene matches. The CDR3 is 15 residues long. From germline, CDR1 is ENHRY and CDR2 SYGVKD. The CDR3 region is CAITLGGQMNTEAFF. The CDR3 coding sequence is TGTGCCATCACCCTAGGGGGACAGATGAACACTGAAGCTTTCTTT.

The J gene is TRBJ2-7, the V gene TRBV4-1; 10 nucleotides match TRBD2. CDR3 length: 15 amino acids. Unmatched junction bases numbered 11, after V lost 5 bases and J lost 7 bases. CDR1 and CDR2 (germline): MGHRA, YSYEKL. CDR3: CASSGSSGGLLEQYF. The CDR3 DNA follows: TGCGCCAGCAGCGGGTCTAGCGGGGGATTGTTAGAGCAGTACTTC.